In this sample, the clone carrying this TCR beta chain turned up once. These data belong to a study of blood T cell repertoires in COVID-19. Study-wide context: T cells, B-cell-depleted T cells, or PBMCs provided the cDNA or gDNA that served as material.

In the authors' methods: For nucleated cells, counts were estimated from reference gene primer amplification. The data were produced by immunoSEQ multiplex PCR, yet TCRdb's version contains in-frame clones alone and is incomplete. V, J and clone size are taken as reported in that table, and D and trimming were inferred from the DNA itself. The repertoire consists of around 130,000 clones, with about 80% occurring once and the leading ten covering about a sixth. The V and J ends lost 3 bases and 11 bases, in that order; junction bases with no gene match: 15. Germline V gene data show CDR1 as SGHRS and CDR2 as YFSETQ. This CDR3 is 16 amino acids long.

The gene calls are TRBV5-1 and TRBJ2-3; TRBD2 aligns across 10 bases. Sequencing used peripheral blood. This clonotype was sampled from a woman aged 50 to 65 with acute or convalescent COVID-19. The CDR3 sequence is CASSSKTGTSALGQYF. The CDR3 coding sequence is TGCGCCAGCAGCTCTAAAACCGGGACTAGCGCCCTCGGGCAGTATTTT.